This T cell receptor beta chain was recovered during a study of T cell clonality in common variable immunodeficiency. This clone was recorded many times. Data came from immunoSEQ multiplex PCR; TCRdb stores just in-frame clones and leaves some out. The sample presents about 81,000 clones, none singletons. Caucasian heritage predominated among both patients and controls. Sample: peripheral blood mononuclear cells. This receptor was identified in a person aged 18-70 years in good health.

The sequenced CDR3 bases are TGTGCCTGGAGTGCTGGGCTTTCCTACGAG. It translates to CAWSAGLSYE. The CDR3 in its entirety is CAWSAGLSYEQYF. V and J are TRBV30 and TRBJ2-7; unclear D gene. The read falls 3 residues short of the CDR3 end, and the missing part is taken from the germline J gene. Germline values: CDR1 GTSNPN, CDR2 SVGIG (reference sequence). The ends were cut back, 1 base at V and 1 base at J, with 8 bases in the middle. There are 13 residues in the CDR3.